This entry lists 25 T cell receptor beta chains sequenced from one sample in a study of regulatory T cells in long-lasting Graves disease. Noted time point: newly diagnosed GD, antithyroid drugs for less than 3 months. The TCR library was prepared using RNA isolated from PBMCs. In building TCR beta libraries, iRepertoire HTBI primers were used together with Arm-PCR of CDR3 regions. In TCRdb, the multiplex PCR reads were re-called with MiXCR into one record per CDR3 protein. The sample has a few hundred thousand distinct CDR3 sequences; 10% to 15% are singletons. This sample also appeared in a second study, on T cells in Graves' hyperthyroidism and ophthalmopathy.

The input for sequencing was peripheral blood mononuclear cells (PBMCs), taken at new diagnosis, from a patient treated with antithyroid drugs. All receptors come from a woman under 30 with Graves disease.

The rearrangement joins TRBV20-1 to TRBJ2-7; 8 bases are a match to TRBD1. The CDR3 sequence is 16 residues long. The J segment lost 0 bases and the V segment lost 0 bases, leaving 7 bases of the junction unmatched. Germline V gene data show CDR1 as DFQATT and CDR2 as SNEGSKA (reference sequence). The CDR3 coding sequence is TGCAGTGCTAGAGATACCGACAGGGGCCACTCCTACGAGCAGTACTTC. It codes for CSARDTDRGHSYEQYF.

This clonotype showed up many times. The V call is TRBV5-6, the J call TRBJ2-3; TRBD2 matches at 12 bases. The ends lost 4 bases at V and 3 bases at J; junction bases unmatched: 9. The CDR3 totals 17 residues. Per the germline V gene, CDR1 is SGHDT and CDR2 is YYEEEE. The CDR3 here is CASSEYLAGGRTDTQYF. CDR3 coding DNA: TGTGCCAGCAGCGAGTACCTAGCGGGGGGGCGGACAGATACGCAGTATTTT.

This clonotype was recorded many times. The chain combines TRBV4-3 with TRBJ2-2; the D call may be TRBD1 or TRBD2 (5 bases each). This CDR3 is built from 15 residues. V was trimmed by 0 bases and J by 7 bases, leaving 12 bases between them. Looked up from germline, CDR1 is LGHNA and CDR2 is YSLEER. The CDR3 sequence: CASSQDQRGVGELFF. The CDR3 DNA follows: TGCGCCAGCAGCCAAGATCAACGAGGGGTCGGGGAGCTGTTTTTT.

This clonotype came up many times. This sequence joins TRBV7-2 and TRBJ2-3; D not certain. The J call is doubtful: the DNA matches TRBJ1-1 better. Germline V CDR1 and CDR2: SGHTA, FQGNSA. There are 13 residues in the CDR3. CDR3 protein: CASSSYQDELAFF. DNA for the CDR3: TGTGCCAGCAGCTCTTATCAGGATGAATTGGCTTTCTTT.

This clonotype was observed a handful of times. This sequence joins TRBV7-3 and TRBJ2-3; 7 positions agree with TRBD2. In germline, CDR1 is SGHTA, CDR2 FQGTGA. The CDR3 covers 18 residues. Trimming cost V 6 bases and J 4 bases; bases outside gene matches: 19. This CDR3 is CASSRLWSGKNPPDTQYF. CDR3 DNA sequence: TGTGCCAGCAGTAGATTGTGGAGCGGGAAGAACCCTCCAGATACGCAGTATTTT.

This chain links TRBV4-1 with TRBJ2-7, with 9 bases fitting TRBD2. The CDR3 runs 16 residues. Germline CDR1 MGHRA, CDR2 YSYEKL. The J segment lost 2 bases and the V segment lost 3 bases, leaving 8 bases of the junction unmatched. This CDR3 is CASSQRPLAGAYEQYF. The CDR3, as DNA: TGCGCCAGCAGCCAGAGGCCCTTAGCGGGGGCCTACGAGCAGTACTTC.

A few counts support this clonotype. The CDR3 DNA sequence: TGTGCCACCACAGTTGGACCCTATAATAATTCACCCCTCCACTTT. It yields the protein CATTVGPYNNSPLHF. This chain links TRBV28 with TRBJ1-6, with no clear D. V lost 10 bases to trimming and J lost 5 bases, with 18 bases between them. The V gene's germline CDR1 is MDHEN and CDR2 SYDVKM. The CDR3 is 15 residues long.

Details on this clonotype: The junction differs from germline at one of its ends, possibly a read error. The J gene is TRBJ2-3, the V gene TRBV30; no reliable D call. CDR1 is GTSNPN and CDR2 is SVGIG in the germline V gene (reference sequence). The CDR3 runs to 15 residues. This CDR3 reads CARSRQLTSTDTQYF. The DNA of the CDR3 is TGTGCCCGGAGTCGGCAGCTCACTTCCACAGATACGCAGTATTTT.

A note on this clonotype: Given a much more abundant clone one base away, this may be a read error. The chain is built from TRBV5-1 and TRBJ1-4; D gene ambiguous. The CDR3 sequence is 14 residues long. Per the germline V gene, CDR1 is SGHRS and CDR2 is YFSETQ. The CDR3 DNA reads TGCGCCAGCAGCTTGGCCGGCCGGGTCGAAAAACTGCTTTTT. The encoded protein is CASSLAGRVEKLLF.

The rearrangement joins TRBV19 to TRBJ2-1; 10 bases line up with TRBD1. CDR1 is LNHDA, CDR2 SQIVND, per germline (reference sequence). The CDR3 totals 14 residues. The V and J ends lost 6 bases and 5 bases, in that order; junction bases with no gene match: 4. The chain's CDR3 is CASSRTGGDNEQFF. CDR3 in DNA: TGTGCCAGTAGCAGGACAGGGGGGGACAATGAGCAGTTCTTC.

This clonotype was observed at least ten times. The V and J genes are TRBV28 and TRBJ2-1; D is undetermined. Germline lookup yields CDR1 MDHEN and CDR2 SYDVKM. V was shortened by 6 bases and J by 6 bases, with 12 bases between the two germline ends. CDR3 length: 13 amino acids. The CDR3 sequence is CASSSTLGNEQFF. The CDR3 nucleotides read TGTGCCAGCAGCTCCACCTTGGGCAATGAGCAGTTCTTC.

This clonotype was recorded at least ten times. J is TRBJ1-1 and V is TRBV4-2, with TRBD1 matching over 7 bases. V gave up 1 base and J gave up 2 bases; unmatched junction bases: 7. The CDR3 sequence is 16 residues long. CDR1 LGHNA and CDR2 YNFKEQ come from the germline V gene. The CDR3 coding sequence is TGTGCCAGCAGCCAAGGTCGAGACAGGGCCAACACTGAAGCTTTCTTT. Translated, it gives CASSQGRDRANTEAFF.

This clonotype has a count of ten or more. This chain connects TRBV20-1 to TRBJ2-7; TRBD2 agrees at 9 bases. CDR3 size: 14 residues. The V gene's germline CDR1 is DFQATT and CDR2 SNEGSKA (reference sequence). Trimming took 7 bases from V and 2 from J; bases not matched to a gene: 9. CDR3 in amino acids: CSVNSGSRAYEQYF. As DNA, the CDR3 is TGCAGTGTCAATAGCGGGAGTCGCGCCTACGAGCAGTACTTC.

This clonotype was seen ten or more times. The rearrangement uses TRBV7-9 and TRBJ2-4, with 7 bases identical to TRBD1. Germline V gene data show CDR1 as SEHNR and CDR2 as FQNEAQ (reference sequence). J gave up 0 bases and V 5 bases, and 7 bases lay outside the gene matches. The CDR3 runs to 16 residues. In DNA form, the CDR3 reads TGTGCCAGCAGCCCACGGGACAGACTAGCCAAAAACATTCAGTACTTC. It specifies CASSPRDRLAKNIQYF.

This clonotype was picked up many times. The rearrangement uses TRBV10-3 and TRBJ1-1, with D possibly matching TRBD1 (5 bases). The CDR3 is 13 residues long. Trimming shortened V by 8 bases and J by 8 bases, and 18 bases separated the two germline ends. The germline V gene encodes CDR1 ENHRY and CDR2 SYGVKD. The CDR3 DNA reads TGTGCCATCCTTAAAATAGACAGCTACGAAGCTTTCTTT. It codes for CAILKIDSYEAFF.

The chain joins TRBV10-2 to TRBJ2-7; 10 bases agree with TRBD2. The germline V gene encodes CDR1 WSHSY and CDR2 SAAADI. The CDR3 sequence is 13 residues long. V lost 8 bases to trimming and J lost 0 bases; unmatched junction nucleotides: 1. This chain's CDR3 is CASGTSDSYEQYF. CDR3 nucleotides: TGCGCCAGCGGGACTAGCGACTCCTACGAGCAGTACTTC.

This clonotype was seen many times. The chain links TRBV18 to TRBJ2-7; D possibly uses TRBD1 or TRBD2 (5 bases each). Germline loops: CDR1 KGHSH, CDR2 LQKENI. V gave up 5 bases and J gave up 3 bases, with 11 bases separating them. The CDR3 consists of 13 residues. CDR3 sequence reads: CASSEGSGYEQYV. CDR3 DNA: TGTGCCAGCTCAGAGGGGTCTGGCTACGAGCAGTACGTC.

This chain connects TRBV24-1 to TRBJ2-2, with 9 bases aligning to TRBD1. With V trimmed by 7 bases and J by 6 bases, 8 bases remained unmatched. Looked up from germline, CDR1 is KGHDR and CDR2 is SFDVKD. The CDR3 contains 15 residues. The CDR3 is CATRAGTGYSGELFF. CDR3 bases: TGTGCCACCAGAGCCGGGACAGGGTATTCCGGGGAGCTGTTTTTT.

As concerns this clonotype: A much larger clone sits a single nucleotide away, making a read error possible. The J gene is TRBJ2-1, the V gene TRBV30; D remains unclear. The germline V gene encodes CDR1 GTSNPN and CDR2 SVGIG (reference sequence). The CDR3 spans 13 residues. The CDR3 sequence: CARSVVGYNEQFF. The CDR3 region has the DNA TGTGCCCGGAGTGTAGTCGGGTACAATGAGCAGTTCTTC.

The chain recombines TRBV12-3 or TRBV12-4 with TRBJ1-2; 7 bases match TRBD1. The CDR3 runs 14 residues. V dropped 9 bases and J dropped 8; count of bases not matched to a gene: 15. The CDR3 region has the DNA TGTGCCAGTATTAGACAGGGTAATCTAGAAGGCTACACCTTC. This encodes CASIRQGNLEGYTF.

This clonotype has at least ten counts. V is TRBV7-9 and J is TRBJ2-5; the D gene is possibly TRBD2 (6 bases). There are 17 residues in the CDR3. V lost 5 bases, J lost 4 bases, and 23 bases lay in between. Germline V lookup: CDR1 SEHNR, CDR2 FQNEAQ (reference sequence). The CDR3 coding sequence is TGTGCCAGCAGCCTGGAGGGCATGATTCGTGTGTCAGAGACCCAGTACTTC. Translating gives CASSLEGMIRVSETQYF.

The rearrangement links TRBV29-1 to TRBJ1-1; D ambiguous. Germline V gene sequence: CDR1 SQVTM, CDR2 ANQGSEA. This CDR3 contains 12 residues. With 8 bases removed from V and 1 base from J, the gap between germline ends came to 11 bases. CDR3 residues: CSSRSQNTEAFF. As DNA, the CDR3 is TGCAGCTCACGGAGCCAGAACACTGAAGCTTTCTTT.

This clonotype was seen ten or more times. The chain recombines TRBV7-2 with TRBJ1-1; the D is unclear. Germline CDR1 reads SGHTA; CDR2 reads FQGNSA. V dropped 6 bases and J dropped 4 bases, with 6 bases sitting between them. The CDR3 is 11 amino acids. The CDR3 loop is CASRGPTEAFF. Written as DNA, the CDR3 is TGTGCCAGCAGAGGCCCCACTGAAGCTTTCTTT.

This clonotype was seen ten or more times. The chain links TRBV7-8 to TRBJ2-1; 11 nucleotides agree with TRBD1. The germline V gene has CDR1 SGHVS and CDR2 FQNEAQ. The CDR3 spans 14 residues. J was trimmed by 6 bases and V by 4 bases; bases with no gene match: 2. The CDR3 coding sequence is TGTGCCAGCAGCTGGGGACAGGGGGTCAATGAGCAGTTCTTC. Its translation: CASSWGQGVNEQFF.

This clonotype was seen ten or more times. The chain carries TRBV6-2 or TRBV6-3 and TRBJ2-2; D is ambiguous. Trimming removed 4 bases from V and 5 bases from J, with 20 bases in between. The germline gives CDR1 MNHEY, CDR2 SVGEGT. The CDR3 runs to 17 residues. The CDR3 nucleotides read TGTGCCAGCAGTTGGTCCGGTTACGTGATCCCAACCGGGGAGCTGTTTTTT. As protein: CASSWSGYVIPTGELFF.